Listed below are T cell receptor beta chains from one sample, sequenced in a study of cytomegalovirus exposure and HLA in healthy donors. TCRdb keeps only in-frame clones here, not all; method: immunoSEQ multiplex PCR. The data show over 150,000 clones, roughly four fifths seen once. Sequencing was done on a sample of PBMCs. Receptors originate from a man aged 18 to 29 in good health and CMV-seronegative. CDR3s include the opening cysteine and the closing phenylalanine or tryptophan. Fields, in order: V gene, D gene, clone size, J gene, CDR3 protein, CDR3 DNA. The D gene is left open where the match is weak. Size values are once, few and many counts, or a class for expanded clones, and some rows have none.

>TRBV19|TRBD2|once|TRBJ2-7
CASSRLAGPLLGYEQYF
TGTGCCAGTAGCCGACTAGCGGGACCCCTTTTGGGCTACGAGCAGTACTTC
>TRBV10-1|TRBD2|few|TRBJ2-7
CAKRLAGVPHYEQYF
TGCGCCAAACGACTAGCGGGAGTCCCTCACTACGAGCAGTACTTC
>TRBV7-9|-|-|TRBJ1-1
CSSSLLEGWNTEAFF
TGTTCCAGCAGCTTATTGGAGGGATGGAACACTGAAGCTTTCTTT
>TRBV6-1|-|-|TRBJ1-6
CASSEQDNSPLHF
TGTGCCAGCAGTGAACAGGATAATTCACCCCTCCACTTT
>TRBV11-2|TRBD1|-|TRBJ2-7
CASSTRLQGSSEQYF
TGTGCCAGCAGCACTCGTCTACAGGGGTCGAGCGAGCAGTACTTC
>TRBV2|-|once|TRBJ2-7
CASGGGTYEQYF
TGTGCCAGCGGGGGGGGCACCTACGAGCAGTACTTC
>TRBV6-1|-|few|TRBJ1-2
CASSSPQVYGYTF
TGTGCCAGCAGCTCCCCACAAGTCTATGGCTACACCTTC
>TRBV27|TRBD2|-|TRBJ2-5
CASSPPGLAGETQYF
TGTGCCAGCAGTCCTCCGGGACTAGCGGGAGAGACCCAGTACTTC
>TRBV19|TRBD1|-|TRBJ2-2
CASSYRGNAGELFF
TGTGCCAGTAGCTACAGGGGGAACGCCGGGGAGCTGTTTTTT
>TRBV20-1|-|-|TRBJ2-5
CSAVPLETQYF
TGCAGTGCTGTTCCCCTGGAGACCCAGTACTTC
>TRBV6-5|-|-|TRBJ1-6
CASSYSAGKALHF
TGTGCCAGCAGTTACTCAGCGGGGAAAGCGCTCCACTTT
>TRBV10-1|TRBD1|-|TRBJ2-2
CASSTGNRGLTGELFF
TGCGCCAGCAGTACGGGAAACAGGGGGCTAACCGGGGAGCTGTTTTTT
>TRBV4-1|-|-|TRBJ2-1
CASSLQGLRRNEQFF
TGCGCCAGCAGCCTCCAGGGGCTCCGAAGGAATGAGCAGTTCTTC
>TRBV28|-|-|TRBJ2-1
CASSPGAGLYDNEQFF
TGTGCCAGCAGTCCGGGGGCGGGACTATACGACAATGAGCAGTTCTTC
>TRBV4-1|-|-|TRBJ1-2
CASSRPLMGRLKYGYTF
TGCGCCAGCAGCCGCCCCCTCATGGGCCGTCTTAAATATGGCTACACCTTC
>TRBV7-9|-|-|TRBJ2-7
CSSSLPSSYEQYF
TGTTCCAGCAGCTTGCCCAGCTCCTACGAGCAGTACTTC
>TRBV16|TRBD2|-|TRBJ2-7
CASSPGTSVGEQYF
TGTGCCAGCAGTCCCGGGACTAGCGTGGGGGAGCAGTACTTC
>TRBV19|-|few|TRBJ1-5
CASSISWRQPQHF
TGTGCCAGTAGTATTAGCTGGAGGCAGCCCCAGCATTTT
>TRBV12-1|-|-|TRBJ2-7
CASSFATSGRAEQYF
TGTGCCAGCAGCTTTGCGACTAGCGGGAGGGCCGAGCAGTACTTC
>TRBV19|-|once|TRBJ2-1
CASSPSLASGQFF
TGTGCCAGTAGCCCCTCCTTAGCCTCTGGGCAGTTCTTC
>TRBV6-1|-|-|TRBJ2-7
CASSMTGEGEQYF
TGTGCCAGCAGTATGACAGGGGAGGGCGAGCAGTACTTC
>TRBV11-3|-|-|TRBJ2-7
CASTSSTRLGSEQYF
TGTGCCAGCACCTCTTCGACTAGATTGGGGAGCGAGCAGTACTTC
>TRBV10-3|-|few|TRBJ2-7
CAPLGLPISYEQYF
TGTGCCCCCCTTGGACTTCCAATCTCCTACGAGCAGTACTTC
>TRBV7-2|-|-|TRBJ2-2
CASSLGQVNTGELFF
TGTGCCAGCAGCTTAGGACAGGTGAACACCGGGGAGCTGTTTTTT
>TRBV27|-|once|TRBJ1-1
CASRSGGSGDTEAFF
TGTGCCAGCAGGTCGGGAGGGTCGGGGGACACTGAAGCTTTCTTT
>TRBV27|-|-|TRBJ2-3
CASSRQDLDTQYF
TGTGCCAGCAGTCGACAGGACCTAGATACGCAGTATTTT
>TRBV5-1|-|-|TRBJ2-7
CASSPDSSSYEQYF
TGCGCCAGCAGTCCGGACTCCTCCTCCTACGAGCAGTACTTC
>TRBV28|-|-|TRBJ1-3
CASSFGIERNTIYF
TGTGCCAGCAGTTTCGGTATCGAGAGAAACACCATATATTTT
>TRBV6-1|-|few|TRBJ2-3
CASLPGLGLTDTQYF
TGTGCCTCCCTCCCGGGACTGGGCCTGACAGATACGCAGTATTTT
>TRBV5-5|-|few|TRBJ2-3
CASSLVLDTQYF
TGTGCCAGCAGCTTGGTCCTAGATACGCAGTATTTT
>TRBV9|-|-|TRBJ2-7
CASSASGGEQYF
TGTGCCAGCAGCGCTTCCGGGGGCGAGCAGTACTTC
>TRBV5-1|TRBD1|-|TRBJ2-3
CASSLEGQGAGDTQYF
TGCGCCAGCAGCTTGGAGGGACAGGGGGCGGGGGATACGCAGTATTTT
>TRBV7-6|-|-|TRBJ2-1
CASSLEHPSYNEQFF
TGTGCCAGCAGCTTAGAACACCCCTCCTACAATGAGCAGTTCTTC
>TRBV10-3|-|-|TRBJ2-7
CALGIEGNGEQYF
TGTGCACTAGGGATCGAGGGAAATGGCGAGCAGTACTTC
>TRBV6-5|-|-|TRBJ2-6
CASRSGLSGANVLTF
TGTGCCAGCAGGTCCGGACTATCTGGGGCCAACGTCCTGACTTTC
>TRBV7-2|-|-|TRBJ1-4
CASSRSRSTNEKLFF
TGTGCCAGCAGCCGAAGCAGGTCAACTAATGAAAAACTGTTTTTT
>TRBV27|-|-|TRBJ2-7
CASSLIGGIYEQYF
TGTGCCAGCAGTTTAATTGGGGGCATCTACGAGCAGTACTTC
>TRBV4-1|TRBD2|-|TRBJ2-2
CASNPGRGGPNTGELFF
TGCGCCAGCAACCCCGGGAGGGGGGGCCCGAACACCGGGGAGCTGTTTTTT
>TRBV7-8|-|-|TRBJ1-5
CASSQGVGDIGLRPQHF
TGTGCCAGCAGCCAGGGAGTTGGGGACATAGGTTTGAGGCCCCAGCATTTT
>TRBV15|-|-|TRBJ2-6
CATSRDLGAGANVLTF
TGTGCCACCAGCAGAGATCTAGGGGCTGGGGCCAACGTCCTGACTTTC
>TRBV27|TRBD2|-|TRBJ2-7
CASSFGSGTGEQYF
TGTGCCAGCAGTTTCGGTAGCGGGACGGGCGAGCAGTACTTC
>TRBV5-4|TRBD2|few|TRBJ2-7
CASSWGPSGSSYEQYF
TGTGCCAGCAGCTGGGGACCTAGCGGAAGCTCCTACGAGCAGTACTTC
>TRBV4-3|TRBD2|-|TRBJ2-1
CASGYTSGSIEQFF
TGCGCCAGCGGCTATACTAGCGGGAGTATTGAGCAGTTCTTC
>TRBV6-1|TRBD2|-|TRBJ2-1
CASSDTSGSAYNEQLF
TGTGCCAGCAGTGACACGAGCGGGAGTGCCTACAATGAGCAGCTCTTC
>TRBV6-4|-|-|TRBJ2-5
CASSFRITSETQYF
TGTGCCAGCAGCTTCAGGATTACCTCAGAGACCCAGTACTTC
>TRBV7-8|-|-|TRBJ2-2
CATLVGTNTGELFF
TGTGCCACCCTAGTCGGGACAAACACCGGGGAGCTGTTTTTT
>TRBV10-3|-|few|TRBJ2-7
CAIIIGTLSYEQYF
TGTGCCATCATAATCGGGACTCTCTCCTACGAGCAGTACTTC
>TRBV19|TRBD2|-|TRBJ2-1
CASRLAGGIGNGQFF
TGTGCCAGTAGGCTAGCGGGAGGTATTGGCAATGGGCAGTTCTTC
>TRBV29-1|-|-|TRBJ2-1
CSGGGVGNEQFF
TGCAGCGGAGGAGGGGTGGGCAATGAGCAGTTCTTC
>TRBV7-2|-|-|TRBJ2-7
CASSFSARDYEQYF
TGTGCCAGCAGCTTTAGCGCGAGAGACTACGAGCAGTACTTC
>TRBV6-6|-|-|TRBJ2-7
CASSSSGLEQYF
TGTGCCAGCAGTTCATCAGGCCTCGAGCAGTACTTC
>TRBV29-1|TRBD1|-|TRBJ1-3
CSVGQGVDTIYF
TGCAGCGTTGGGCAGGGGGTCGACACCATATATTTT
>TRBV19|-|-|TRBJ2-7
CASSIGDTVWEQYF
TGTGCCAGTAGTATAGGGGACACCGTTTGGGAGCAGTACTTC
>TRBV4-3|-|-|TRBJ2-6
CASSPGFISGANVLTF
TGCGCCAGCAGCCCCGGGTTCATCTCTGGGGCCAACGTCCTGACTTTC